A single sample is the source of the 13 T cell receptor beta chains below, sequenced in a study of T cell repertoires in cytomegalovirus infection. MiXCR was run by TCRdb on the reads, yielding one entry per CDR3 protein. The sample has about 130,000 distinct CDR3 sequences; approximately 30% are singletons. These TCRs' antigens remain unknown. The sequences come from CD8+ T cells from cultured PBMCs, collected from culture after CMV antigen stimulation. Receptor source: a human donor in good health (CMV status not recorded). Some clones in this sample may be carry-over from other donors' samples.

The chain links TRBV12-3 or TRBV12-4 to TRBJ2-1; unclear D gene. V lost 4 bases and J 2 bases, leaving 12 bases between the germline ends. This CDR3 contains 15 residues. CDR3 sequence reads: CASSSSVAAYNEQFF. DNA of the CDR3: TGTGCCAGCAGTTCCTCGGTAGCTGCCTACAATGAGCAGTTCTTC.

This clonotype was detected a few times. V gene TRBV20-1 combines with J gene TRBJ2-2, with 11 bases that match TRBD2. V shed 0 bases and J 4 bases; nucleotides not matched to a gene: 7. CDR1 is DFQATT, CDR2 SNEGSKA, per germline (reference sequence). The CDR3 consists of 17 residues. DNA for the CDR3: TGCAGTGCTAGAGATATAGCGGGGGGGCGGGGCACCGGGGAGCTGTTTTTT. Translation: CSARDIAGGRGTGELFF.

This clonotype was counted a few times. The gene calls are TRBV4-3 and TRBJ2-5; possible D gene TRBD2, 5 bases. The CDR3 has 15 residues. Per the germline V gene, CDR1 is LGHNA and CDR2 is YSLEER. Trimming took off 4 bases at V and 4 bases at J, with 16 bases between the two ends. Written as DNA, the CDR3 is TGCGCCAGCAGCCCGCTCGTCGGTGGGAGAGAGACCCAGTACTTC. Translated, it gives CASSPLVGGRETQYF.

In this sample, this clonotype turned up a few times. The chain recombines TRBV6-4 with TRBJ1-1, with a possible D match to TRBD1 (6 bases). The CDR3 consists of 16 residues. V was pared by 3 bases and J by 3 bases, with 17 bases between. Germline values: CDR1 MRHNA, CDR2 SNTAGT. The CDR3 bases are TGTGCCAGCAGTGATAGAGGCAGGGGTTTGGACACTGAAGCTTTCTTT. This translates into CASSDRGRGLDTEAFF.

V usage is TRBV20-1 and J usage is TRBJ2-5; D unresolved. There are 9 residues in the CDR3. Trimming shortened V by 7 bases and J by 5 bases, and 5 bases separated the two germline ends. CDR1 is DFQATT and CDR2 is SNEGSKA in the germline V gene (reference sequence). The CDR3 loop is CSVLETQYF. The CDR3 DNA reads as TGCAGTGTCTTGGAGACCCAGTACTTC.

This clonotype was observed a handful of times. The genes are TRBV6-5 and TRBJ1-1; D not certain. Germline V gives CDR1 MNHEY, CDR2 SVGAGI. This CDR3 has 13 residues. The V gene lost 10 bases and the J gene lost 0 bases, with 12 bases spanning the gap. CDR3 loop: CATSVILNTEAFF. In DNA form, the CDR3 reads TGTGCCACCTCGGTAATTCTGAACACTGAAGCTTTCTTT.

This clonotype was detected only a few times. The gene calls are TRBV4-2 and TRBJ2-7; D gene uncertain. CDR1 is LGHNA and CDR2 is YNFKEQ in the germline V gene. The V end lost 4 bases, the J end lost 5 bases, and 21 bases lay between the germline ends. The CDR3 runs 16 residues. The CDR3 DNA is TGTGCCAGCAGCCCCGAAGTCCGGACCGCGAGCAACGAGCAGTACTTC. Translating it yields CASSPEVRTASNEQYF.

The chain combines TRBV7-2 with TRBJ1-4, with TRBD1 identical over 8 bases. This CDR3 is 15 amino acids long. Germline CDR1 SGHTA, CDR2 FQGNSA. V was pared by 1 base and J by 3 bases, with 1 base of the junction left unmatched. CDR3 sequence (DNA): TGTGCCAGCAGCTTAGTGACAGGGGCTAATGAAAAACTGTTTTTT. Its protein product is CASSLVTGANEKLFF.

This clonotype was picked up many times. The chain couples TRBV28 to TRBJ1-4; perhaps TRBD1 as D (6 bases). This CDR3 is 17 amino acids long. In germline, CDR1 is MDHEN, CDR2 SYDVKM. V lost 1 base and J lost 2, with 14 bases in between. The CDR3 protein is CASSLSTQGWTNEKLFF. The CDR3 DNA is TGTGCCAGCAGTTTATCGACCCAGGGGTGGACTAATGAAAAACTGTTTTTT.

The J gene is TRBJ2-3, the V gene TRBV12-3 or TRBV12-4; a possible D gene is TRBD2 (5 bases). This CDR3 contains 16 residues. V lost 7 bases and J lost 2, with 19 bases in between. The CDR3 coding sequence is TGTGCCAGCACCCTATACGAGGGATCCTTCACAGATACGCAGTATTTT. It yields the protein CASTLYEGSFTDTQYF.

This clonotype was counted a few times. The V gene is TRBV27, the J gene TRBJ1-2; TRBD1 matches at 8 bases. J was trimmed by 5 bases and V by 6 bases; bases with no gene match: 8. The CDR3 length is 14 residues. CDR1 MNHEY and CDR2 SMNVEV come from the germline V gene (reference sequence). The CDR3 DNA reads TGTGCCAGCAGCACGCGGACAGGGAAGTATGGCTACACCTTC. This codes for CASSTRTGKYGYTF.

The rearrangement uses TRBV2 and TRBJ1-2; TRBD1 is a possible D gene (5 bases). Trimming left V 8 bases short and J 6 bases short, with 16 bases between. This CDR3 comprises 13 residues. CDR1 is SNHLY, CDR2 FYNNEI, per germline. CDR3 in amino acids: CASGWQGTDGYTF. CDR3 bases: TGTGCCAGCGGGTGGCAGGGAACAGATGGCTACACCTTC.

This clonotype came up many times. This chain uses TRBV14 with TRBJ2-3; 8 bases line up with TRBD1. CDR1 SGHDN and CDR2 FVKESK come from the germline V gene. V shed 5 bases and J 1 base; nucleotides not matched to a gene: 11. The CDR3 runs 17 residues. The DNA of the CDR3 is TGTGCCAGCAGCTTCACGGGACAGGAGCAGGGCACAGATACGCAGTATTTT. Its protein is CASSFTGQEQGTDTQYF.